A single sample gave rise to the 10 T cell receptor beta chains below, sequenced in a study of cytomegalovirus exposure and HLA in healthy donors. Primers for the PCR totalled 60 Vbeta and 13 Jbeta. Sequencing was performed with immunoSEQ multiplex PCR; in TCRdb, only in-frame clones are kept and a portion is missing. In the table there are fewer than 250,000 clones, around 80% of which are singletons. Sequencing used PBMCs. These receptors were taken from a woman in her thirties or forties in good health and CMV-seronegative.

This clone appeared a single time. This chain connects TRBV5-6 to TRBJ2-7; 13 bases are a match to TRBD2. Germline V gives CDR1 SGHDT, CDR2 YYEEEE. CDR3 length: 14 amino acids. The CDR3 bases are TGTGCCAGCAGCTTGTATGGGACTAGCGGGGTAAGAGACGTC. It yields the protein CASSLYGTSGVRDV.

The chain joins TRBV11-2 to TRBJ1-2; no firm D call. Between the trimmed V and J ends, which lost 6 bases and 3 bases, there was a span of 11 bases. Germline values: CDR1 SGHAT, CDR2 FQNNGV. CDR3 length equals 13 residues. The CDR3 DNA sequence: TGTGCCAGCAGACTCCGACAAGACTATGGCTACACCTTC. As protein: CASRLRQDYGYTF.

The chain uses TRBV7-2 and TRBJ1-5, with a possible D match to TRBD1 (5 bases). From germline, CDR1 is SGHTA and CDR2 FQGNSA. The CDR3 covers 14 residues. V lost 5 bases and J lost 3, with 11 bases in between. This CDR3 is CASSHTGDNQPQHF. CDR3 nucleotide sequence: TGTGCCAGCAGCCACACGGGGGACAATCAGCCCCAGCATTTT.

The V gene is TRBV15, the J gene TRBJ1-1; D gene unclear. The CDR3 loop spans 15 amino acids. V lost 0 bases, J lost 5 bases, and 13 bases lay in between. Looked up from germline, CDR1 is LNHNV and CDR2 is YYDKDF (reference sequence). As DNA, the CDR3 is TGTGCCACCAGCAGAGATGCGAAGGGAGGTACTGAAGCTTTCTTT. Translation gives CATSRDAKGGTEAFF.

This clone was detected a few times. The rearrangement links TRBV6-6 to TRBJ2-3, with TRBD1 matching 9 bases. The CDR3 runs to 14 residues. Germline values: CDR1 MNHNY, CDR2 SVGAGI (reference sequence). Unmatched junction bases numbered 8, after V lost 7 bases and J lost 6 bases. This CDR3 reads CASNSGTGLDTQYF. CDR3 DNA sequence: TGTGCCAGCAATTCCGGGACAGGGTTGGATACGCAGTATTTT.

The V gene is TRBV7-3, the J gene TRBJ1-2; a possible D gene is TRBD1 (6 bases). The CDR3 totals 14 residues. V gave up 5 bases and J gave up 8 bases, with 18 bases separating them. Germline lookup yields CDR1 SGHTA and CDR2 FQGTGA. The CDR3: CASSLVGGAQGYTF. In nucleotides, the CDR3 is TGTGCCAGCAGCCTGGTTGGGGGGGCTCAAGGCTACACCTTC.

The chain uses TRBV7-9 and TRBJ2-7; 7 bases match TRBD1. CDR1 SEHNR and CDR2 FQNEAQ come from the germline V gene (reference sequence). This CDR3 contains 14 residues. V gave up 5 bases and J gave up 7 bases; unmatched junction bases: 11. CDR3 in amino acids: CASSDAGGSKEQYF. The DNA of the CDR3 is TGTGCCAGCAGCGACGCAGGGGGATCGAAGGAGCAGTACTTC.

The J gene is TRBJ1-2, the V gene TRBV7-2; tentatively, D is TRBD1 (6 bases). In germline, CDR1 is SGHTA, CDR2 FQGNSA. V was cut by 9 bases and J by 5 bases, with 25 bases left in between. This CDR3 has 16 residues. The CDR3 DNA sequence: TGTGCCAGTGTACGTTCTCGGACAGAGTCCCCGTATGGCTACACCTTC. It codes for CASVRSRTESPYGYTF.

The chain joins TRBV27 to TRBJ2-7; 7 bases fit TRBD1. This CDR3 spans 15 amino acids. Germline V gene lookup returns CDR1 MNHEY and CDR2 SMNVEV (reference sequence). Trimming took 8 bases from V and 0 from J; bases not matched to a gene: 10. CDR3 amino acids: CASSDRTGYSYEQYF. The CDR3 DNA is TGTGCCAGCTCCGACCGGACAGGATACTCCTACGAGCAGTACTTC.

The chain links TRBV5-6 to TRBJ2-1, with D uncertain. The V and J ends lost 4 bases and 10 bases respectively, with 12 bases between them. Germline V gene data show CDR1 as SGHDT and CDR2 as YYEEEE. The CDR3 consists of 12 residues. CDR3 in DNA: TGTGCCAGCAGCCCCGGCGGCCTGGAGCAGTTCTTC. Translated, it gives CASSPGGLEQFF.